The entry that follows covers one T cell receptor (beta chain) sequence. V shed 7 bases and J shed 3 bases, with 10 bases lying between them. This CDR3 has 13 residues. From germline, CDR1 is SNHLY and CDR2 FYNNEI. These data come from a study of blood T cell repertoires in COVID-19. As originally analysed: Reference gene primers were amplified, and this amplification served to estimate nucleated cell counts. Method: immunoSEQ multiplex PCR; TCRdb's copy keeps in-frame clones and lacks some. Clonal size and the V and J genes are those of that table, whereas D and trimming came from the DNA. In the table there are about 400,000 clones, more than 85% of which are singletons.

The rearrangement joins TRBV2 to TRBJ2-1; no definite D call. Specimen: peripheral blood. The receptor was derived from a woman in her 30s with acute or convalescent COVID-19. The CDR3 coding sequence is TGTGCCAGCAACTCAGGATTCTACAATGAGCAGTTCTTC. Its translation is CASNSGFYNEQFF.